This T cell receptor (beta chain) comes out of a study of CD8+CD57+ T cells in acquired aplastic anemia. Germline V lookup: CDR1 MNHNS, CDR2 SASEGT. This CDR3 has 14 amino acids. Trimming took 8 bases from V and 2 from J, leaving 15 bases between them. Genomic DNA was employed as the template in profiling TCR beta VDJ and CDR3. TCRdb reprocessed the reads via MiXCR and lists one record per CDR3 protein. The profile shows some 120,000 distinct CDR3 sequences, almost 40% of them singletons. This clonotype occurred many times. All sequencing subjects had displayed CD8+CD57+ cell expansion on flow cytometry.

The source of this sequence is a human donor with aplastic anemia. Sequencing was done on a sample of sorted CD4+, CD8+, or CD8+CD57+ T cells (not recorded which) from PBMCs. The chain carries TRBV6-1 and TRBJ2-5, with a possible D match to TRBD2 (5 bases). The CDR3 here is CASEGTAGQETQYF. The CDR3 DNA reads TGTGCCAGCGAGGGAACGGCGGGTCAAGAGACCCAGTACTTC.